This T cell receptor (beta chain) was identified in a study of cytomegalovirus exposure and HLA in healthy donors. Notes on this clone: Antigen specificity is unknown.

PCR was performed using 60 Vbeta and 13 Jbeta primers. The method was immunoSEQ multiplex PCR; TCRdb's version includes in-frame clones alone and lacks a portion of them. Of roughly 100,000 clones in the sample, around 61% are singletons; the top ten hold 2.5% to 4%. CDR3 size: 14 residues. CDR1 SGHVS and CDR2 FQNEAQ come from the germline V gene. V was pared by 5 bases and J by 5 bases, with 15 bases between. Study conclusions and caveats: The Asian-associated ancestry cluster reportedly had fewer N-insertions than the roughly 720-donor mean in a later analysis. TCR beta chain V- and J-gene trimming was linked, in a later analysis, to a missense variant in DCLRE1C. Among TCR beta chains, those listed as cytomegalovirus-associated numbered about 160.

The sample consisted of PBMCs. This chain connects TRBV7-8 to TRBJ1-1; unclear D gene. The sequence derives from a woman aged 50 to 60 in good health and CMV-seronegative. CDR3 coding DNA: TGTGCCAGCAGCCCTGGCGGCCCTCGGACTGAAGCTTTCTTT. It translates to CASSPGGPRTEAFF.